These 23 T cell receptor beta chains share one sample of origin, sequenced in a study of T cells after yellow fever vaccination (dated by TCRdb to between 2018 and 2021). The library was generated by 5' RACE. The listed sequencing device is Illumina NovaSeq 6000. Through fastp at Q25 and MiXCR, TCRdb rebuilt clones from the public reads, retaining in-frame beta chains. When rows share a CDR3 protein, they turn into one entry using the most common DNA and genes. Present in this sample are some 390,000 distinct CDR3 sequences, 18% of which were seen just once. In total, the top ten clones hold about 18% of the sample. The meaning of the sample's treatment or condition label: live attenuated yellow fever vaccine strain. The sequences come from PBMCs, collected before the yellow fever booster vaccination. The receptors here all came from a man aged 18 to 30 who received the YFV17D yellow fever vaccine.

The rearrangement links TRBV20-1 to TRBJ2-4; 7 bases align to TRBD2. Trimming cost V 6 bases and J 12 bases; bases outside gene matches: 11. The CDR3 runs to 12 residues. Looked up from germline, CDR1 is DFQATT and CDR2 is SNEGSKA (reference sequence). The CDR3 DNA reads TGCAGTGCCGCGGGGGAACCCATGAGTCAGTACTTC. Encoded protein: CSAAGEPMSQYF.

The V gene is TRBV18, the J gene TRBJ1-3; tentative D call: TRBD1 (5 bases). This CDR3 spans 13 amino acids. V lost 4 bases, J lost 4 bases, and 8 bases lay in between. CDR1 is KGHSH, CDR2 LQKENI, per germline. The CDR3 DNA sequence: TGTGCCAGCTCACAGGGACGAGGAAACACCATATATTTT. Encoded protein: CASSQGRGNTIYF.

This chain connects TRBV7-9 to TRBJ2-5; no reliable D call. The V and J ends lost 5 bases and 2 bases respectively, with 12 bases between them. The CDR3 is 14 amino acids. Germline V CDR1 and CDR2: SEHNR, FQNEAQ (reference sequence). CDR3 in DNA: TGTGCCAGCAGCCCCCCGTTAGAGCAAGAGACCCAGTACTTC. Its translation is CASSPPLEQETQYF. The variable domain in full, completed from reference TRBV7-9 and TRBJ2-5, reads DTGVSQNPRHKITKRGQNVTFRCDPISEHNRLYWYRQTLGQGPEFLTYFQNEAQLEKSRLLSDRFSAERPKGSFSTLEIQRTEQGDSAMYLCASSPPLEQETQYFGPGTRLLVL.

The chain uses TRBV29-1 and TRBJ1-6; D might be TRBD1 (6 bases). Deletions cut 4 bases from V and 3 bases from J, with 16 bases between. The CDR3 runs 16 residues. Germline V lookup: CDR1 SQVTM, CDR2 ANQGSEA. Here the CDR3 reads CSVARQGTSYNSPLHF. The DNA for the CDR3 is TGCAGCGTTGCGCGTCAGGGGACGAGCTATAATTCACCCCTCCACTTT. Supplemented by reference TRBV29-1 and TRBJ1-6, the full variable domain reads SAVISQKPSRDICQRGTSLTIQCQVDSQVTMMFWYRQQPGQSLTLIATANQGSEATYESGFVIDKFPISRPNLTFSTLTVSNMSPEDSSIYLCSVARQGTSYNSPLHFGNGTRLTVT.

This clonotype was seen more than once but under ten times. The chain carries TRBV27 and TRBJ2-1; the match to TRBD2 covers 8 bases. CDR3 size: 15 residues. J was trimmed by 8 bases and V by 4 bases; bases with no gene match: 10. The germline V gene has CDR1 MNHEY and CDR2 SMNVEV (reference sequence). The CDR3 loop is CASSYATGGPYEQFF. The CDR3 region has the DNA TGTGCCAGCAGTTATGCCACGGGGGGGCCCTATGAGCAGTTCTTC.

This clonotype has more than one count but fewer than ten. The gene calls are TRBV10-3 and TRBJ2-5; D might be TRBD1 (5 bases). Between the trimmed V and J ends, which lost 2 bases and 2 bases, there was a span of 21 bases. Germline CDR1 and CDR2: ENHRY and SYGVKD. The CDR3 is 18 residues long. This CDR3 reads CAISEGALSLVGQETQYF. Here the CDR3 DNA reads TGTGCCATCAGTGAGGGGGCTTTAAGTCTCGTGGGACAAGAGACCCAGTACTTC.

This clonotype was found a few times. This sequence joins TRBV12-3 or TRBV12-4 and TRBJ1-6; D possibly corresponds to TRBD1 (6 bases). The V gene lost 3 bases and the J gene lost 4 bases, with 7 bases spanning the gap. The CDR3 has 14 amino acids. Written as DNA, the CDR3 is TGTGCCAGCAGTTTTGGACAGTATAATTCACCCCTCCACTTT. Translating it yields CASSFGQYNSPLHF.

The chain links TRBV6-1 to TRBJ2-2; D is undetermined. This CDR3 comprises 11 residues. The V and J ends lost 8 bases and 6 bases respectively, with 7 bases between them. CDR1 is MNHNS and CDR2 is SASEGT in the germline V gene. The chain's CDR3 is CASPSPGELFF. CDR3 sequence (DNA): TGTGCCAGCCCCAGCCCCGGGGAGCTGTTTTTT.

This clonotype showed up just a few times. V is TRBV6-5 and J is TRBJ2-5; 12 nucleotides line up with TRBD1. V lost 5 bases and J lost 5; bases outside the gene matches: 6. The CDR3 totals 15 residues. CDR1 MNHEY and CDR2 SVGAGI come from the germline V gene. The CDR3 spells CASSDPGQGAETQYF. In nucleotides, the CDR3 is TGTGCCAGCAGTGACCCGGGACAGGGGGCGGAGACCCAGTACTTC.

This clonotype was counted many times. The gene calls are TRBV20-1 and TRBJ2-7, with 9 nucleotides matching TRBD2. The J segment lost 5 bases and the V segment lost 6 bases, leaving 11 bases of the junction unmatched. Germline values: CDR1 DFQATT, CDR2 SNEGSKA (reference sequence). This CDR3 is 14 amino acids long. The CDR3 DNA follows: TGCAGTGCCAAAGCGGGGGGAGGGGCCCACGAGCAGTACGTC. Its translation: CSAKAGGGAHEQYV.

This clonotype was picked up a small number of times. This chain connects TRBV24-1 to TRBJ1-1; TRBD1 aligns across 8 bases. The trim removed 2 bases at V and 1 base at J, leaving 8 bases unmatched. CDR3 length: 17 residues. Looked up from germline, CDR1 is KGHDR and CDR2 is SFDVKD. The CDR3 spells CATSDSPGQGQNTEAFF. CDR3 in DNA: TGTGCCACCAGTGATTCACCCGGACAGGGCCAGAACACTGAAGCTTTCTTT.

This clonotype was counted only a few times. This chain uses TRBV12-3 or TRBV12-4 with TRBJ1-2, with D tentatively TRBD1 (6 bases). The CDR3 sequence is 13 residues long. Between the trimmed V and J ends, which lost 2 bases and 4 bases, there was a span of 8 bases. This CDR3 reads CASSLPGVYGYTF. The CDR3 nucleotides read TGTGCCAGCAGTTTACCAGGGGTCTATGGCTACACCTTC.

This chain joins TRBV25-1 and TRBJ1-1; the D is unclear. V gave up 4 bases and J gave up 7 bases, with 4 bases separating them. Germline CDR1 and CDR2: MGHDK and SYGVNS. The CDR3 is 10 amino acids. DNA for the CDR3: TGTGCCAGCAGTGGAGGTGAAGCTTTCTTT. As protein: CASSGGEAFF.

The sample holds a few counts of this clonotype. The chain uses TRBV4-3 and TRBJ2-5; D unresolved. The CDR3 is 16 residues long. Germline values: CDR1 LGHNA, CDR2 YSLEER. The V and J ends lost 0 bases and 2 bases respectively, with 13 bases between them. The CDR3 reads CASSQDPPGRQETQYF. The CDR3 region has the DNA TGCGCCAGCAGCCAAGATCCCCCGGGCCGACAAGAGACCCAGTACTTC.

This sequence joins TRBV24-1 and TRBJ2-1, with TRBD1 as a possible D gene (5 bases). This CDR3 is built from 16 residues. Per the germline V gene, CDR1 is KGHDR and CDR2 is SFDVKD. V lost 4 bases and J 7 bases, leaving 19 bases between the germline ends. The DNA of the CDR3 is TGTGCCACCAGTGACGCCGGTAGGGTACAGGCGAATGAGCAGTTCTTC. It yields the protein CATSDAGRVQANEQFF.

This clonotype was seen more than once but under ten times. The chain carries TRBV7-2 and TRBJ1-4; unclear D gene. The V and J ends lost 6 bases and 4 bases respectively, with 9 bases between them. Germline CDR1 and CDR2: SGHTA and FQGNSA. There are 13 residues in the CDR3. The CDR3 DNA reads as TGTGCCAGCAGTTCGCCTTTTAATGAAAAACTGTTTTTT. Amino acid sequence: CASSSPFNEKLFF.

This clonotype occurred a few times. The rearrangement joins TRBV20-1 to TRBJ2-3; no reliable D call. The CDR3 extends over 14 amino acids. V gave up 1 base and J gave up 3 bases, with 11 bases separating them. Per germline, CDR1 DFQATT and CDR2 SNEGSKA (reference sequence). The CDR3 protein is CSARAGHRTDTQYF. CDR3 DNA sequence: TGCAGTGCTAGAGCTGGTCACCGAACAGATACGCAGTATTTT.

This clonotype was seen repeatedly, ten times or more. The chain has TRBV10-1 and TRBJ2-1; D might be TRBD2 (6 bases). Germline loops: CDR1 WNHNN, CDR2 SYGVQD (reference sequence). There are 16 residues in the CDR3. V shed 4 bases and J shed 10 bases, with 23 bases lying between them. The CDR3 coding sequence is TGCGCCAGCAGTGCAAATTTCGGGACTCCCCAGGGCGAGCAGTTCTTC. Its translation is CASSANFGTPQGEQFF.

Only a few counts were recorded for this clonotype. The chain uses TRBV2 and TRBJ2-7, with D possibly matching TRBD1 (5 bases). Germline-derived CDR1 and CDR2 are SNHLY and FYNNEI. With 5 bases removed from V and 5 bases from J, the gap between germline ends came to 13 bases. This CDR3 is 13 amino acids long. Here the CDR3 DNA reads TGTGCCAGCAGTTCCAGGGTCCCAGACGAGCAGTACTTC. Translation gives CASSSRVPDEQYF.

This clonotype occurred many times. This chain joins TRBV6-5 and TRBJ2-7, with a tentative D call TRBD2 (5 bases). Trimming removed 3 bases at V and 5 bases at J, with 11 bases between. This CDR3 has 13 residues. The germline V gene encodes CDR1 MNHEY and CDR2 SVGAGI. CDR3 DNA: TGTGCCAGCAGTTATACCCCGCGGGACGAGCAGTACTTC. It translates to CASSYTPRDEQYF.

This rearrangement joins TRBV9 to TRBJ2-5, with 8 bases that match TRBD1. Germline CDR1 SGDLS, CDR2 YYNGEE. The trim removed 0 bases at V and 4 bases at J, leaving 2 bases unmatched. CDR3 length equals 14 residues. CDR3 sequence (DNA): TGTGCCAGCAGCGTAGGCAGGGGGCTAGAGACCCAGTACTTC. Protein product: CASSVGRGLETQYF. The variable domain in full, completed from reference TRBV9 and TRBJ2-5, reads DSGVTQTPKHLITATGQRVTLRCSPRSGDLSVYWYQQSLDQGLQFLIQYYNGEERAKGNILERFSAQQFPDLHSELNLSSLELGDSALYFCASSVGRGLETQYFGPGTRLLVL.

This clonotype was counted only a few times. The CDR3: CASRKTGDYEQYV. CDR3 nucleotide sequence: TGTGCCAGCAGGAAGACAGGGGACTACGAGCAGTACGTC. V and J are TRBV6-5 and TRBJ2-7, with TRBD1 identical over 8 bases. J was trimmed by 3 bases and V by 6 bases; bases with no gene match: 4. The CDR3 runs 13 residues. In germline, CDR1 is MNHEY, CDR2 SVGAGI.

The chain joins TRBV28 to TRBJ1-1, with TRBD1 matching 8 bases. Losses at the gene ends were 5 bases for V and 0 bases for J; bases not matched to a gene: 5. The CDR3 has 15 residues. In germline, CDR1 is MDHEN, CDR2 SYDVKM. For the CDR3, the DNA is TGTGCCAGCAGTCTTGGGGACAGGATGAACACTGAAGCTTTCTTT. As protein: CASSLGDRMNTEAFF.